Listed below are T cell receptor beta chains from one sample, sequenced in a study of T cell responses to AZD1222 COVID-19 vaccine. Profiled with immunoSEQ multiplex PCR; TCRdb holds only in-frame clones, not every one. The table has around 140,000 clones, around nine tenths seen once. Specimen: peripheral blood, collected 28 days after the second AZD1222 dose. These receptors were taken from an adult who received the AZD1222 COVID-19 vaccine. CDR3s include the opening cysteine and the closing phenylalanine or tryptophan. A D gene is named only where the DNA matches it firmly. A clone size is listed for some rows: how often the clone was seen (once, few, many), or a class if it is expanded.

v_call,d_call,clone_size,j_call,cdr3_aa,cdr3_nt
TRBV5-8,NA,NA,TRBJ1-2,CASSLFRGAHGYTF,TGTGCCAGCAGCTTGTTTCGGGGAGCCCATGGCTACACCTTC
TRBV6-5,NA,NA,TRBJ2-7,CASRSYEQYF,TGTGCCAGCAGGTCCTACGAGCAGTACTTC
TRBV7-2,NA,few,TRBJ2-7,CASSLAVSYEQYF,TGTGCCAGCAGCTTAGCGGTCTCCTACGAGCAGTACTTC
TRBV14,TRBD1,NA,TRBJ1-5,CASSSTGGRGGNQPQHF,TGTGCCAGCAGCTCAACAGGGGGCCGTGGCGGCAATCAGCCCCAGCATTTT
TRBV5-5,NA,few,TRBJ2-4,CASTGERRLAKNIQYF,TGTGCCAGCACCGGGGAACGACGCCTAGCCAAAAACATTCAGTACTTC
TRBV12-3/TRBV12-4,NA,few,TRBJ1-1,CASSFGKTAEAFF,TGTGCCAGCAGTTTCGGTAAGACAGCTGAAGCTTTCTTT
TRBV27,NA,NA,TRBJ2-1,CASRTTGLSYNEQFF,TGTGCCAGCCGAACCACAGGTCTCTCCTACAATGAGCAGTTCTTC
TRBV27,NA,NA,TRBJ1-1,CASSFLGLNTEAFF,TGTGCCAGCAGTTTTCTAGGGTTGAACACTGAAGCTTTCTTT
TRBV7-3,TRBD2,NA,TRBJ2-1,CASSFGLAGGYNEQFF,TGTGCCAGCAGCTTTGGACTAGCGGGGGGGTACAATGAGCAGTTCTTC
TRBV4-2,TRBD1,NA,TRBJ2-7,CASSPRTGAVYEQYF,TGTGCCAGCAGCCCCCGGACAGGGGCCGTTTACGAGCAGTACTTC
TRBV11-2,NA,NA,TRBJ1-4,CASSHSRGGTNEKLFF,TGTGCCAGCAGCCACTCCAGGGGAGGGACTAATGAAAAACTGTTTTTT
TRBV19,NA,NA,TRBJ1-5,CASTLTGYSNQPQHF,TGTGCCAGTACCCTGACAGGCTATAGCAATCAGCCCCAGCATTTT
TRBV7-3,NA,NA,TRBJ1-2,CASSVVWGRGYTF,TGTGCCAGCAGCGTCGTTTGGGGAAGAGGCTACACCTTC
TRBV7-8,NA,NA,TRBJ2-3,CANSNLESTDTQYF,TGTGCCAACTCGAACTTGGAAAGCACAGATACGCAGTATTTT